These 22 T cell receptor beta chains originate from one sample sequenced in a study of blood T cell repertoires in COVID-19. The data were produced by immunoSEQ multiplex PCR, yet TCRdb's version contains in-frame clones alone and is incomplete. The sample yields roughly 240,000 clones, about 91% seen once. The specimen sequenced was PBMCs or T cells enriched from blood (not recorded which). The receptors shown here come from a woman aged 40 to 50 with acute COVID-19.

V is TRBV5-1 and J is TRBJ2-3, with TRBD2 matching 7 bases. The CDR3 runs to 16 residues. CDR1 SGHRS and CDR2 YFSETQ come from the germline V gene. Unmatched junction bases numbered 14, after V lost 4 bases and J lost 6 bases. CDR3 in amino acids: CASSTSPGVGGDTQYF. The CDR3 DNA follows: TGCGCCAGCAGCACTTCACCGGGAGTGGGGGGGGATACGCAGTATTTT.

This chain connects TRBV5-1 to TRBJ2-2, with 12 bases that match TRBD2. V shed 0 bases, J shed 6 bases, and the junction held 15 bases outside the gene matches. CDR1 SGHRS and CDR2 YFSETQ come from the germline V gene. There are 20 residues in the CDR3. This CDR3 is CASSLVLQGAGLAGSGELFF. The DNA of the CDR3 is TGCGCCAGCAGCTTGGTGCTACAGGGCGCGGGACTAGCGGGTTCCGGGGAGCTGTTTTTT.

The chain has TRBV6-5 and TRBJ1-2; D unclear. V lost 7 bases and J lost 4, with 10 bases in between. The CDR3 runs to 12 residues. Germline assignment: CDR1 MNHEY and CDR2 SVGAGI. CDR3 in DNA: TGTGCCAGCACCTTAACGGGCTATGGCTACACCTTC. It translates to CASTLTGYGYTF.

The rearrangement uses TRBV5-4 and TRBJ1-1; the D gene is possibly TRBD1 (6 bases). V was pared by 5 bases and J by 4 bases, with 18 bases between. Germline V gene lookup returns CDR1 SGHNT and CDR2 YYREEE (reference sequence). The CDR3 has 15 amino acids. CDR3 nucleotides: TGTGCCAGCAGACCGGTGGGGGCCTGGCGCACTGAAGCTTTCTTT. Translated, it gives CASRPVGAWRTEAFF.

This chain links TRBV29-1 with TRBJ2-1; weak D call: TRBD1 (5 bases). The CDR3 loop spans 12 amino acids. Per the germline V gene, CDR1 is SQVTM and CDR2 is ANQGSEA. V lost 7 bases to trimming and J lost 7 bases, with 14 bases between them. The CDR3 DNA reads as TGCAGCGGGAGTGGGGCCCCGAATGAGCAGTTCTTC. Its translation: CSGSGAPNEQFF.

The rearrangement links TRBV5-1 to TRBJ2-3; TRBD1 agrees at 7 bases. The V segment lost 1 base and the J segment 2 bases; nucleotides outside the gene matches: 4. Germline assignment: CDR1 SGHRS and CDR2 YFSETQ. This CDR3 contains 15 residues. CDR3 residues: CASSLTGTDTDTQYF. CDR3 sequence (DNA): TGCGCCAGCAGCTTGACCGGGACAGACACAGATACGCAGTATTTT.

Remarks on this clone: Other nucleotide sequences in the sample specify the same CDR3. The chain couples TRBV18 to TRBJ1-2; TRBD1 matches at 10 bases. Per germline, CDR1 KGHSH and CDR2 LQKENI. The J segment lost 5 bases and the V segment lost 3 bases, leaving 0 bases of the junction unmatched. The CDR3 covers 13 residues. The CDR3 nucleotides are TGTGCCAGCTCACCGGACAGGGGGTATGGCTACACCTTC. Translation gives CASSPDRGYGYTF. Looking up the rest from reference TRBV18 and TRBJ1-2 gives the full variable domain: NAGVMQNPRHLVRRRGQEARLRCSPMKGHSHVYWYRQLPEEGLKFMVYLQKENIIDESGMPKERFSAEFPKEGPSILRIQQVVRGDSAAYFCASSPDRGYGYTFGSGTRLTVV.

The J gene is TRBJ2-7, the V gene TRBV12-3 or TRBV12-4; the D gene is possibly TRBD2 (6 bases). This CDR3 region has 13 residues. V was shortened by 6 bases and J by 7 bases, with 16 bases between the two germline ends. CDR3 sequence reads: CASSHTGGGEQYV. CDR3 bases: TGTGCCAGCAGCCACACCGGTGGGGGGGAGCAGTACGTC.

The V gene is TRBV4-1, the J gene TRBJ1-2, with 9 bases matching TRBD1. J lost 5 bases, V lost 0 bases, and 4 bases had no gene match. CDR3 length: 15 residues. CDR1 and CDR2 from the germline V gene are MGHRA and YSYEKL. CDR3 coding DNA: TGCGCCAGCAGCCAAGAGGGACAGGGAGATTATGGCTACACCTTC. Its protein is CASSQEGQGDYGYTF.

CDR3 protein: CASRGQGAYTEAFF. As DNA, the CDR3 is TGTGCCAGCAGGGGACAGGGGGCATACACTGAAGCTTTCTTT. The chain has TRBV5-8 and TRBJ1-1, with 12 nucleotides matching TRBD1. V lost 5 bases to trimming and J lost 3 bases; unmatched junction nucleotides: 2. The germline CDR1 and CDR2 sequences are SGHTS and YDEGEE. CDR3 length: 14 amino acids.

J is TRBJ1-1 and V is TRBV25-1; D unresolved. Germline CDR1 MGHDK, CDR2 SYGVNS. CDR3 length equals 13 residues. V lost 3 bases and J lost 1, with 6 bases in between. The CDR3 protein is CASSEGANTEAFF. In DNA, the CDR3 is TGTGCCAGCAGTGAGGGAGCGAACACTGAAGCTTTCTTT.

V is TRBV7-7 and J is TRBJ2-2, with 8 bases that match TRBD1. The V and J ends lost 5 bases and 5 bases, in that order; junction bases with no gene match: 7. The germline gives CDR1 SSHAT, CDR2 FNYEAQ (reference sequence). The CDR3 is made up of 15 amino acids. The DNA of the CDR3 is TGTGCCAGCAGCACCCAGGGGGCGAGGACCGGGGAGCTGTTTTTT. Protein: CASSTQGARTGELFF. The complete variable domain, with remaining parts taken from reference TRBV7-7 and TRBJ2-2, reads GAGVSQSPRYKVTKRGQDVTLRCDPISSHATLYWYQQALGQGPEFLTYFNYEAQPDKSGLPSDRFSAERPEGSISTLTIQRTEQRDSAMYRCASSTQGARTGELFFGEGSRLTVL.

The chain has TRBV5-4 and TRBJ1-2, with TRBD1 matching 7 bases. V lost 3 bases and J lost 2; bases outside the gene matches: 4. Germline assignment: CDR1 SGHNT and CDR2 YYREEE (reference sequence). This CDR3 contains 14 residues. The chain's CDR3 is CASSSRGENYGYTF. The CDR3 DNA is TGTGCCAGCAGCTCCAGGGGGGAAAACTATGGCTACACCTTC.

The V gene is TRBV25-1, the J gene TRBJ1-1, with TRBD1 identical over 7 bases. V lost 4 bases to trimming and J lost 3 bases; unmatched junction nucleotides: 2. Germline CDR1 MGHDK, CDR2 SYGVNS. This CDR3 has 13 residues. CDR3 DNA: TGTGCCAGCAGTGGCACAGGGGACACTGAAGCTTTCTTT. Its protein product is CASSGTGDTEAFF.

The chain joins TRBV5-6 to TRBJ1-2; 7 positions agree with TRBD1. The CDR3 sequence is 18 residues long. The V and J ends lost 0 bases and 1 base, in that order; junction bases with no gene match: 12. CDR1 SGHDT and CDR2 YYEEEE come from the germline V gene. CDR3 coding DNA: TGTGCCAGCAGCTTGGCCGGTCTAGGGGGCCCGTATAACTATGGCTACACCTTC. Residues: CASSLAGLGGPYNYGYTF.

The chain links TRBV7-2 to TRBJ1-6; 8 bases map to TRBD1. Germline assignment: CDR1 SGHTA and CDR2 FQGNSA. This CDR3 spans 15 amino acids. V was clipped by 3 bases and J by 8 bases; unmatched bases: 6. CDR3 nucleotides: TGTGCCAGCAGCTTTGACAGGGGTACAGATTCACCCCTCCACTTT. Protein product: CASSFDRGTDSPLHF.

This clone came up a few times. J is TRBJ1-2 and V is TRBV10-1; TRBD1 might be the D (6 bases). CDR3 length: 13 amino acids. V was trimmed by 2 bases and J by 2 bases, leaving 6 bases between them. Germline V gives CDR1 WNHNN, CDR2 SYGVQD (reference sequence). This CDR3 reads CASSEGQNYGYTF. The CDR3 bases are TGCGCCAGCAGTGAGGGACAGAACTATGGCTACACCTTC.

This chain links TRBV5-4 with TRBJ2-2; D might be TRBD1 (7 bases). In germline, CDR1 is SGHNT, CDR2 YYREEE (reference sequence). The V gene lost 1 base and the J gene lost 7 bases, with 8 bases spanning the gap. This CDR3 contains 13 residues. For the CDR3, the DNA is TGTGCCAGCAGCTTGCAGGGGGGCGGGGAGCTGTTTTTT. Encoded protein: CASSLQGGGELFF.

The rearrangement links TRBV10-3 to TRBJ1-5; D might be TRBD1 (5 bases). The CDR3 consists of 13 residues. Germline assignment: CDR1 ENHRY and CDR2 SYGVKD. V lost 4 bases and J 5 bases, leaving 9 bases between the germline ends. The CDR3 DNA reads TGTGCCATCAGTGGCAGGGTTGATCAGCCCCAGCATTTT. It is translated as CAISGRVDQPQHF.

The J gene is TRBJ1-2, the V gene TRBV7-2; 8 nucleotides align to TRBD1. Germline CDR1 reads SGHTA; CDR2 reads FQGNSA. Germline trimming cut 8 bases from V and 6 bases from J; bases unmatched to any gene: 5. CDR3 length: 12 amino acids. The CDR3 is CASGTGGHGYTF. The CDR3 DNA reads TGTGCCAGCGGAACAGGGGGGCATGGCTACACCTTC.

V usage is TRBV9 and J usage is TRBJ1-2; D gene ambiguous. Germline CDR1 reads SGDLS; CDR2 reads YYNGEE. The V gene lost 5 bases and the J gene lost 8 bases, with 16 bases spanning the gap. The CDR3 has 13 residues. The CDR3: CASRGGEIRGYTF. The CDR3, as DNA: TGTGCCAGCAGGGGAGGAGAGATCCGGGGCTACACCTTC.

The rearrangement uses TRBV29-1 and TRBJ1-2, with a tentative D call TRBD1 (5 bases). Germline V gene lookup returns CDR1 SQVTM and CDR2 ANQGSEA. V lost 4 bases and J 7 bases, leaving 7 bases between the germline ends. This CDR3 region has 10 residues. CDR3 residues: CSVGGAGYTF. DNA for the CDR3: TGCAGCGTTGGCGGGGCTGGCTACACCTTC.